The present T cell receptor beta chain was sequenced within a study of blood T cell repertoires in COVID-19. Study context: Samples representing acute and convalescent COVID-19 were sourced from the United States, Italy and Spain.

Generated by immunoSEQ multiplex PCR, the TCRdb table keeps only in-frame clones and is missing some. The sample records some 300,000 clones, roughly 90% being singletons. In its sample, this clone was seen once. Donors were grouped by their self-reported clinical history. Symptom resolution, clearance, or two negative PCRs marked donors in Cohort 3 as recovered. The V gene's germline CDR1 is SNHLY and CDR2 FYNNEI. The CDR3 contains 15 residues. Unmatched junction bases numbered 7, after V lost 4 bases and J lost 5 bases. The chain carries TRBV2 and TRBJ1-1; TRBD1 agrees at 10 bases. The sample consisted of PBMCs or T cells enriched from blood (not recorded which). This clonotype was obtained from a woman aged 25 to 39 who had recovered from COVID-19. Written as DNA, the CDR3 is TGTGCCAGCAGTGCTCGACAGGGGGCAAAGACTGAAGCTTTCTTT. It yields the protein CASSARQGAKTEAFF.